The 14 T cell receptor beta chains below come from one sample, sequenced in a study of regulatory T cells in long-lasting Graves disease. Combining iRepertoire HTBI primers with Arm-PCR of CDR3 regions, the authors built TCR beta libraries. TCRdb processed the multiplex PCR reads anew with MiXCR; each CDR3 protein has one entry. The sample holds approximately 400,000 distinct CDR3 sequences, roughly a quarter seen once. The time point was: persistent/refractory GD, antithyroid drugs over 5 years with positive TRAb. Extracted PBMC RNA gave rise to the TCR library. Source: peripheral blood mononuclear cells (PBMCs), taken when the disease was refractory, from a patient treated with antithyroid drugs. The receptors originated from a female donor with Graves disease.

There are many counts of this clonotype. V is TRBV7-2 and J is TRBJ2-5; no reliable D call. Trimming took off 1 base at V and 1 base at J, with 10 bases between the two ends. CDR3 length: 15 amino acids. Germline V gene data show CDR1 as SGHTA and CDR2 as FQGNSA. The CDR3 loop reads CASSLVKAVQETQYF. Here the CDR3 DNA reads TGTGCCAGCAGCTTAGTTAAGGCGGTCCAAGAGACCCAGTACTTC.

Of note for this clonotype: A much larger clone lies one base from this, so it may be a read error. The missing conserved phenylalanine or tryptophan at the end of this CDR3 makes a read error likely. The rearrangement joins TRBV20-1 to TRBJ2-5, with D possibly matching TRBD2 (5 bases). This CDR3 has 13 residues. V shed 8 bases and J shed 1 base, with 14 bases lying between them. Germline V gives CDR1 DFQATT, CDR2 SNEGSKA (reference sequence). CDR3 sequence reads: CSSRPSTQETQYL. The CDR3 nucleotides read TGCAGTTCGCGCCCTAGCACCCAAGAGACCCAGTACCTC.

This clonotype appeared many times. This chain links TRBV28 with TRBJ2-4; TRBD1 agrees at 9 bases. CDR3 size: 16 residues. Germline lookup yields CDR1 MDHEN and CDR2 SYDVKM. With 5 bases clipped from V and 0 bases from J, the junction kept 5 bases outside the gene matches. CDR3 bases: TGTGCCAGCAGTCCCCGGGACAGGGAAGCCAAAAACATTCAGTACTTC. The encoded protein is CASSPRDREAKNIQYF. Full variable domain (missing parts from reference TRBV28 and TRBJ2-4): DVKVTQSSRYLVKRTGEKVFLECVQDMDHENMFWYRQDPGLGLRLIYFSYDVKMKEKGDIPEGYSVSREKKERFSLILESASTNQTSMYLCASSPRDREAKNIQYFGAGTRLSVL.

V is TRBV7-2 and J is TRBJ2-3; 14 bases map to TRBD2. CDR3 length: 15 amino acids. Germline CDR1 and CDR2: SGHTA and FQGNSA. J lost 10 bases, V lost 4 bases, and 7 bases had no gene match. This CDR3 is CASSSWTSGRPSQYF. In DNA form, the CDR3 reads TGTGCCAGCAGCTCTTGGACTAGCGGGAGGCCTTCGCAGTATTTT.

V is TRBV28 and J is TRBJ2-2; D unclear. CDR1 MDHEN and CDR2 SYDVKM come from the germline V gene. V was pared by 5 bases and J by 3 bases, with 10 bases between. The CDR3 loop spans 14 amino acids. CDR3 nucleotides: TGTGCCAGCAGTCTCCGGTCCTACACCGGGGAGCTGTTTTTT. Translated: CASSLRSYTGELFF.

This clonotype has a count of ten or more. The V and J genes are TRBV2 and TRBJ2-5; 7 positions match TRBD1. The CDR3 covers 15 residues. Germline CDR1 SNHLY, CDR2 FYNNEI. V shed 2 bases and J 3 bases; nucleotides not matched to a gene: 6. The CDR3 DNA sequence: TGTGCCAGCAGTGAAACCCGGGACAGTGAAGAGACCCAGTACTTC. Translating gives CASSETRDSEETQYF.

About this clonotype itself: Being one base from a much bigger clone, this may be a read error. The rearrangement uses TRBV27 and TRBJ2-5; D ambiguous. V shed 2 bases and J shed 5 bases, with 9 bases lying between them. The CDR3 has 13 residues. CDR1 MNHEY and CDR2 SMNVEV come from the germline V gene (reference sequence). The CDR3 spells CASSLMAKETQYF. CDR3 coding DNA: TGTGCCAGCAGTTTAATGGCTAAGGAGACCCAGTACTTC.

This clonotype was counted many times. This chain links TRBV6-1 with TRBJ1-5; no reliable D call. This CDR3 contains 14 residues. V dropped 10 bases and J dropped 6 bases, with 19 bases sitting between them. CDR1 MNHNS and CDR2 SASEGT come from the germline V gene. The CDR3 region has the DNA TGTGCCACCACCCAGTACGGGTCGGGTCAGCCCCAGCATTTT. Its protein product is CATTQYGSGQPQHF.

This clonotype has a handful of counts. The gene calls are TRBV27 and TRBJ1-5, with TRBD1 matching over 7 bases. Germline trimming cut 6 bases from V and 2 bases from J; bases unmatched to any gene: 10. CDR1 and CDR2 from the germline V gene are MNHEY and SMNVEV (reference sequence). The CDR3 has 16 amino acids. The CDR3 DNA reads TGTGCCAGCAGCAAAGGAAAGCAGGGGGGCAATCAGCCCCAGCATTTT. Translation gives CASSKGKQGGNQPQHF.

Comments on this clonotype: One end of the junction fails to match germline, which may point to a read error. The CDR3 DNA is TGTGCCAGCAGAATAGAGGGGAACACTGAAGTTTTCTTT. This gives the protein CASRIEGNTEVFF. The rearrangement links TRBV2 to TRBJ1-1; the D gene is possibly TRBD1 (5 bases). This CDR3 is built from 13 residues. CDR1 and CDR2 from the germline V gene are SNHLY and FYNNEI.

CDR3 loop: CAWSGNSGSGYTF. In DNA, the CDR3 is TGTGCCTGGAGTGGTAACTCAGGGAGCGGCTACACCTTC. This chain joins TRBV30 and TRBJ1-2, with D perhaps matching TRBD1 (5 bases). The V and J ends lost 1 base and 8 bases respectively, with 14 bases between them. The CDR3 contains 13 residues. From germline, CDR1 is GTSNPN and CDR2 SVGIG (reference sequence).

The rearrangement uses TRBV29-1 and TRBJ2-7; 7 positions match TRBD1. After removal of 6 bases from V and 3 bases from J, the junction contained 8 bases not matched to a gene. From germline, CDR1 is SQVTM and CDR2 ANQGSEA. This CDR3 is built from 13 residues. CDR3 amino acids: CSVGDSRHYEQYF. In DNA, the CDR3 is TGCAGCGTAGGGGACAGCCGACACTACGAGCAGTACTTC.

The chain combines TRBV3-1 with TRBJ1-1; no clear D gene. Germline values: CDR1 LGHDT, CDR2 YNNKEL (reference sequence). The CDR3 contains 12 residues. The germline V and J ends were trimmed by 0 bases and 9 bases, with 8 bases remaining between them. In DNA, the CDR3 is TGTGCCAGCAGCCAAGATAAGCGACAAGCTTTCTTT. Encoded protein: CASSQDKRQAFF. The complete variable domain, with remaining parts taken from reference TRBV3-1 and TRBJ1-1, reads DTAVSQTPKYLVTQMGNDKSIKCEQNLGHDTMYWYKQDSKKFLKIMFSYNNKELIINETVPNRFSPKSPDKAHLNLHINSLELGDSAVYFCASSQDKRQAFFGQGTRLTVV.

This chain links TRBV7-2 with TRBJ2-1; D unresolved. Trimming stripped 6 bases from V and 0 bases from J, with 21 bases between. The CDR3 length is 18 residues. CDR1 SGHTA and CDR2 FQGNSA come from the germline V gene. This CDR3 is CASSQREGQVISYNEQFF. CDR3 bases: TGTGCCAGCAGTCAAAGGGAAGGGCAAGTAATCTCCTACAATGAGCAGTTCTTC.